These T cell receptor beta chains were read from a single sample in a study of response to subunit inactivated influenza vaccine. TCRdb re-derived calls from the RT-PCR reads in MiXCR, one entry per CDR3 protein. The sample has under 800,000 distinct CDR3 sequences, about 15% seen once; the top ten hold 6.5% to 8.5%. The sample in question was PBMCs from blood, obtained approximately 15 days before vaccination. The receptors here all came from a man between 45 and 60 years old who received an inactivated influenza vaccine. Both conserved end residues are part of each CDR3. Fields, in order: D gene, V gene, J gene, clone size, CDR3 protein, CDR3 DNA. A D gene is named only where the DNA matches it firmly. Only part of the rows carry a size: once, few, many, or a class if the clone is expanded.

TRBD1	TRBV4-3	TRBJ2-7	many	CASSPTFGTGEEQYF	TGCGCCAGCAGCCCAACGTTTGGGACAGGGGAAGAGCAGTACTTC
NA	TRBV6-5	TRBJ2-2	NA	CASSTSHGWGITGELFF	TGTGCCAGCAGTACTTCTCATGGGTGGGGGATAACCGGGGAGCTGTTTTTT
NA	TRBV5-6	TRBJ2-6	few	CASSLFLGANVLTF	TGTGCCAGCAGCTTGTTTCTCGGGGCCAACGTCCTGACTTTC
NA	TRBV5-5	TRBJ1-2	few	CASSFRWGENYGYTF	TGTGCCAGCAGCTTCCGATGGGGGGAGAACTATGGCTACACCTTC
TRBD2	TRBV20-1	TRBJ2-3	few	CSASPQRGGGTDTQYF	TGCAGTGCTAGCCCCCAGCGGGGGGGGGGCACAGATACGCAGTATTTT
NA	TRBV6-2/TRBV6-3	TRBJ2-1	NA	CASSYSRDKGDIEQFF	TGTGCCAGCAGTTACTCCCGGGACAAAGGGGATATTGAGCAGTTCTTC
TRBD2	TRBV20-1	TRBJ2-5	NA	CSARRSGGAQETQYF	TGCAGTGCTAGACGTAGCGGGGGGGCCCAAGAGACCCAGTACTTC
TRBD1	TRBV5-1	TRBJ2-1	few	CASSPRQGRDEQFF	TGCGCCAGCAGCCCAAGACAGGGCCGGGATGAGCAGTTCTTC
NA	TRBV4-3	TRBJ2-7	NA	CASSQTTGHTYEQYF	TGCGCCAGCAGCCAGACCACGGGACACACCTACGAGCAGTACTTC
NA	TRBV11-2	TRBJ2-7	NA	CASSLGYGGRQYF	TGTGCCAGCAGCTTAGGTTACGGGGGAAGGCAGTACTTC
NA	TRBV20-1	TRBJ2-1	NA	CSAKTLASAHEQFF	TGCAGTGCCAAGACGTTGGCATCTGCACATGAGCAGTTCTTC
TRBD1	TRBV7-3	TRBJ2-7	few	CASSLSPGTGYEQYF	TGTGCCAGCAGTCTCTCCCCCGGGACAGGGTACGAGCAGTACTTC
NA	TRBV6-5	TRBJ1-6	many	CASSYSLRGNSPLHF	TGTGCCAGCAGTTACTCGCTCAGGGGAAATTCACCCCTCCACTTT
NA	TRBV25-1	TRBJ2-3	NA	CASSRYGVDTQYF	TGTGCCAGCAGTAGGTACGGGGTAGATACGCAGTATTTT
NA	TRBV28	TRBJ1-5	NA	CASSQEISNQPQHF	TGTGCCAGCAGTCAGGAGATTAGCAATCAGCCCCAGCATTTT
NA	TRBV30	TRBJ1-2	few	CACARQTGGYTF	TGTGCCTGTGCGAGGCAGACGGGTGGCTACACCTTC
NA	TRBV6-1	TRBJ2-3	few	CASSDRASEGTDTQYF	TGTGCCAGCAGCGATAGGGCTAGCGAGGGCACAGATACGCAGTATTTT
NA	TRBV6-1	TRBJ2-1	NA	CASSVSPGSYNEQFF	TGTGCCAGCAGTGTTTCCCCGGGGTCCTACAATGAGCAGTTCTTC
NA	TRBV7-9	TRBJ2-7	few	CASSLDSLRGEQYF	TGTGCCAGCAGCCTCGACAGTCTTCGGGGTGAGCAGTACTTC
NA	TRBV3-1	TRBJ1-1	NA	CASSHTPGVEAFF	TGTGCCAGCAGCCACACCCCAGGGGTTGAAGCTTTCTTT
TRBD2	TRBV29-1	TRBJ2-7	few	CSVVLAGGSEQYF	TGCAGCGTTGTACTAGCGGGAGGGTCCGAGCAGTACTTC
TRBD1	TRBV5-1	TRBJ2-1	few	CASSPDRDGEQFF	TGCGCCAGCAGCCCGGACAGGGATGGTGAGCAGTTCTTC
NA	TRBV7-8	TRBJ1-4	few	CASSSKFRIGGEKLFF	TGTGCCAGCAGCTCGAAATTCCGGATAGGGGGTGAAAAACTGTTTTTT
NA	TRBV20-1	TRBJ2-5	few	CSPRDHQETQYF	TGCAGCCCACGGGATCACCAAGAGACCCAGTACTTC
TRBD1	TRBV15	TRBJ2-5	few	CATSSSRGLLETQYF	TGTGCCACCAGCTCCTCGAGGGGGCTTCTTGAGACCCAGTACTTC
NA	TRBV7-9	TRBJ2-1	few	CASSTLAYRHNEQFF	TGTGCCAGCAGCACTCTAGCGTACCGCCACAATGAGCAGTTCTTC
TRBD1	TRBV28	TRBJ2-7	many	CASSSTGGSYEQYF	TGTGCCAGCAGTTCAACAGGGGGGTCCTACGAGCAGTACTTC
NA	TRBV12-3/TRBV12-4	TRBJ2-7	many	CASSLAGTYEQYF	TGTGCCAGCAGCTTAGCAGGGACCTACGAGCAGTACTTC
TRBD1	TRBV28	TRBJ1-1	NA	CASSFRGQAPARTEAFF	TGTGCCAGCAGTTTCCGGGGACAGGCCCCGGCCCGCACTGAAGCTTTCTTT
TRBD2	TRBV9	TRBJ2-2	NA	CASSVLGLAGTGELFF	TGTGCCAGCAGCGTATTGGGACTAGCGGGAACCGGGGAGCTGTTTTTT
NA	TRBV7-9	TRBJ2-5	few	CASSPTLKETQYF	TGTGCCAGCAGCCCTACCCTCAAAGAGACCCAGTACTTC
NA	TRBV27	TRBJ2-2	few	CASSVGAGAGELFF	TGTGCCAGCAGTGTGGGAGCCGGCGCCGGGGAGCTGTTTTTT
TRBD1	TRBV10-2	TRBJ2-4	NA	CASSESAGGLQNIQYF	TGCGCCAGCAGTGAATCCGCAGGGGGCCTCCAAAACATTCAGTACTTC
NA	TRBV12-3/TRBV12-4	TRBJ2-1	NA	CASRWIYNEQFF	TGTGCCAGCAGATGGATCTACAATGAGCAGTTCTTC
NA	TRBV20-1	TRBJ2-7	many	CSARDHRTSAYEQYF	TGCAGTGCTAGAGATCACAGGACAAGCGCCTACGAGCAGTACTTC
TRBD1	TRBV24-1	TRBJ2-1	NA	CATSEDRDSYNEQFF	TGTGCCACCAGTGAAGACAGGGACTCCTACAATGAGCAGTTCTTC
NA	TRBV28	TRBJ2-4	many	CATEGGVKNIQYF	TGTGCCACCGAGGGGGGAGTCAAAAACATTCAGTACTTC
NA	TRBV15	TRBJ1-2	many	CATSRVGAVYGYTF	TGTGCCACCAGCAGAGTGGGGGCAGTGTATGGCTACACCTTC
NA	TRBV30	TRBJ2-7	NA	CAWKPPGPGEQYF	TGTGCCTGGAAACCTCCGGGCCCGGGAGAGCAGTACTTC
NA	TRBV3-1	TRBJ2-5	few	CASRIRGGETQYF	TGTGCCAGCAGGATCAGGGGTGGGGAGACCCAGTACTTC
TRBD2	TRBV20-1	TRBJ2-7	NA	CSARQDLLGTTAYEQYF	TGCAGTGCTAGACAAGACCTCCTTGGGACTACCGCCTACGAGCAGTACTTC
TRBD1	TRBV27	TRBJ1-2	few	CASSLQTGSHYGYTF	TGTGCCAGCAGTCTTCAGACAGGGAGCCACTATGGCTACACCTTC
NA	TRBV12-3/TRBV12-4	TRBJ2-2	NA	CASYSYPNTGELFF	TGTGCCAGCTACAGTTACCCAAACACCGGGGAGCTGTTTTTT
TRBD1	TRBV28	TRBJ1-6	NA	CASSRDRGLGVPLHF	TGTGCCAGCAGTCGAGACAGGGGGCTTGGTGTACCCCTCCACTTT
NA	TRBV28	TRBJ2-7	NA	CASSTDSSVLYEQYF	TGTGCCAGCAGTACGGACAGTTCCGTCCTATACGAGCAGTACTTC
TRBD2	TRBV20-1	TRBJ2-7	NA	CSARGGEPYEQYF	TGCAGTGCCCGGGGGGGGGAGCCCTACGAGCAGTACTTC
NA	TRBV2	TRBJ2-7	once	CASRYRLDSYEQYF	TGTGCCAGCAGGTACAGGTTAGATTCCTACGAGCAGTACTTC
TRBD1	TRBV20-1	TRBJ2-2	few	CSATKGTGAHTGELFF	TGCAGTGCTACGAAAGGGACAGGGGCCCACACCGGGGAGCTGTTTTTT
NA	TRBV11-2	TRBJ2-3	NA	CASSSVGITDTQYF	TGTGCCAGCAGCTCCGTTGGAATAACAGATACGCAGTATTTT
NA	TRBV12-3/TRBV12-4	TRBJ1-6	NA	CASSLSGSNNSPLHF	TGTGCCAGCAGTTTATCAGGGTCTAATAATTCACCCCTCCACTTT
NA	TRBV12-3/TRBV12-4	TRBJ2-7	NA	CASSFLSRGKDEQYF	TGTGCCAGCAGTTTCCTCTCGAGGGGCAAGGACGAGCAGTACTTC
NA	TRBV7-9	TRBJ2-1	many	CASSLGSGPRNNEQFF	TGTGCCAGCAGCTTAGGGTCGGGACCGCGAAACAATGAGCAGTTCTTC
NA	TRBV20-1	TRBJ1-5	few	CSASHGGAGQPQHF	TGCAGTGCTAGCCACGGGGGGGCCGGTCAGCCCCAGCATTTT